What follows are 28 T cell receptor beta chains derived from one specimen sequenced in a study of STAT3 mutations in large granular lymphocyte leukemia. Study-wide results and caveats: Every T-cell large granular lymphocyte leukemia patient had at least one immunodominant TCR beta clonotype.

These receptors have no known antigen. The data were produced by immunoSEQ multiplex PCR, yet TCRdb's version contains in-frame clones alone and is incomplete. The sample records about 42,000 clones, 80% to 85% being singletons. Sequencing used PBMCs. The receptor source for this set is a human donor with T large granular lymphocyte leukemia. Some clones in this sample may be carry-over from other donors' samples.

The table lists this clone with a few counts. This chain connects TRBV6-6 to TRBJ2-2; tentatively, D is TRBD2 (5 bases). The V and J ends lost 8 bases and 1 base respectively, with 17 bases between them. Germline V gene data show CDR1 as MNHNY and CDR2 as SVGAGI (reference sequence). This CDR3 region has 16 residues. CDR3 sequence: CASQLVPAGNTGELFF. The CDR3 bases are TGTGCCAGCCAGCTCGTCCCCGCGGGGAACACCGGGGAGCTGTTTTTT.

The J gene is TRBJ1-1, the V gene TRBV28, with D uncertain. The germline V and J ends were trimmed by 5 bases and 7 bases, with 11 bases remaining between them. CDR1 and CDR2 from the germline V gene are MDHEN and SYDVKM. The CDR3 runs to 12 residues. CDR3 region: CASSLLGSEAFF. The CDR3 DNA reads TGTGCCAGCAGTCTCCTTGGCAGTGAAGCTTTCTTT.

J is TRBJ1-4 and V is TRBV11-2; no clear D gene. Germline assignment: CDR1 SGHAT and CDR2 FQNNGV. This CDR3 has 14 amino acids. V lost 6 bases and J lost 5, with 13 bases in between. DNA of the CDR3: TGTGCCAGCAGTTTGTCGGCTGCCAATGAAAAACTGTTTTTT. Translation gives CASSLSAANEKLFF.

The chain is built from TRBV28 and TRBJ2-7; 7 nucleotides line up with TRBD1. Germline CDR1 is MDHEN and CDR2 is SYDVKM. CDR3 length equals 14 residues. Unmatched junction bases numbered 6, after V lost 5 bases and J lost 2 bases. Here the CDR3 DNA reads TGTGCCAGCAGTACCCCCGGGACAGCCTACGAGCAGTACGTC. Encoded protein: CASSTPGTAYEQYV.

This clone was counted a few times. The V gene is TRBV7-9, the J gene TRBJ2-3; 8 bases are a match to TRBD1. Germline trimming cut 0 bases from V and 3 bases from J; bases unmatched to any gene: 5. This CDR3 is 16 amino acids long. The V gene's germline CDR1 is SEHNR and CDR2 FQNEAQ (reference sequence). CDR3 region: CASSLAGRGRTDTQYF. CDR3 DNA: TGTGCCAGCAGCTTAGCTGGCAGGGGGCGGACAGATACGCAGTATTTT.

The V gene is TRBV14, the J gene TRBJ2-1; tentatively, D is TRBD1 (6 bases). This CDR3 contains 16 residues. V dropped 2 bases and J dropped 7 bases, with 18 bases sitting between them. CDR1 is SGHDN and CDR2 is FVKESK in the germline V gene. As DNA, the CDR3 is TGTGCCAGCAGCCAAAGGCAGGGGTTGAGGTCAAATGAGCAGTTCTTC. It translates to CASSQRQGLRSNEQFF.

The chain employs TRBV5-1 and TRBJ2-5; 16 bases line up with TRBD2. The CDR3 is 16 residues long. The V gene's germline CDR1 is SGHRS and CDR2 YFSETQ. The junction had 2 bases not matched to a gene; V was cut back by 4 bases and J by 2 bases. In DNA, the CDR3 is TGCGCCAGCAGCAAGGGACTAGCGGGGGGGCAAGAGACCCAGTACTTC. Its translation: CASSKGLAGGQETQYF.

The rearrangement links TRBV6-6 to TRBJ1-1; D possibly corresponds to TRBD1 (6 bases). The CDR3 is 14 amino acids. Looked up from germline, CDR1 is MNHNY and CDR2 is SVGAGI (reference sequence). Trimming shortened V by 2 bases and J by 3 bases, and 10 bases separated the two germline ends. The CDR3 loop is CASSYPSGDTEAFF. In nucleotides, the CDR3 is TGTGCCAGCAGTTACCCGTCAGGGGACACTGAAGCTTTCTTT.

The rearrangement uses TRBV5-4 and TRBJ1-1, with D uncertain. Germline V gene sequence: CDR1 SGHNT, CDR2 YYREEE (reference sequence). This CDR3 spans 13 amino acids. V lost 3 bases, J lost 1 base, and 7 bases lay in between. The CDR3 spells CASSYTPNTEAFF. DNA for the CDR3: TGTGCCAGCAGCTATACACCGAACACTGAAGCTTTCTTT. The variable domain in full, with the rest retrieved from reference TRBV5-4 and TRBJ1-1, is ETGVTQSPTHLIKTRGQQVTLRCSSQSGHNTVSWYQQALGQGPQFIFQYYREEENGRGNFPPRFSGLQFPNYSSELNVNALELDDSALYLCASSYTPNTEAFFGQGTRLTVV.

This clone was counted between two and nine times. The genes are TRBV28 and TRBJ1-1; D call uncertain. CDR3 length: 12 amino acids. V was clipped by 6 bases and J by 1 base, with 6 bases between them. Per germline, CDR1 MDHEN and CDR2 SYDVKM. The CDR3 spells CASRSTNTEAFF. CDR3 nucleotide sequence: TGTGCCAGCAGGAGCACGAACACTGAAGCTTTCTTT.

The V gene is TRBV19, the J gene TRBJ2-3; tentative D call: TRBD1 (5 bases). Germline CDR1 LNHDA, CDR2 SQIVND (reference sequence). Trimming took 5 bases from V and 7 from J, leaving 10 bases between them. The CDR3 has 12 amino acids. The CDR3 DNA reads TGTGCCAGTAGTCCCACAGGATATACGCAGTATTTT. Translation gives CASSPTGYTQYF. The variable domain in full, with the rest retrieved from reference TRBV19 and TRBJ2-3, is DGGITQSPKYLFRKEGQNVTLSCEQNLNHDAMYWYRQDPGQGLRLIYYSQIVNDFQKGDIAEGYSVSREKKESFPLTVTSAQKNPTAFYLCASSPTGYTQYFGPGTRLTVL.

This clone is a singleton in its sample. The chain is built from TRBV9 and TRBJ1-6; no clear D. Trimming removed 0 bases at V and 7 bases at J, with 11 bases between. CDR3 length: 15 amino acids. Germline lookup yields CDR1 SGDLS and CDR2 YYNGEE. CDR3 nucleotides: TGTGCCAGCAGCGTAGAGGGTGGAATAAATTCACCCCTCCACTTT. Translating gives CASSVEGGINSPLHF. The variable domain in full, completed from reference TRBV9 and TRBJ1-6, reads DSGVTQTPKHLITATGQRVTLRCSPRSGDLSVYWYQQSLDQGLQFLIQYYNGEERAKGNILERFSAQQFPDLHSELNLSSLELGDSALYFCASSVEGGINSPLHFGNGTRLTVT.

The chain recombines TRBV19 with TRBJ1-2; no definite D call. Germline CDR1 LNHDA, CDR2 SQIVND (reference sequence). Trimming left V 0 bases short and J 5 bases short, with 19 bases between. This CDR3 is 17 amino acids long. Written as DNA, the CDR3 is TGTGCCAGTAGTATAGAGGGCAACTCAGCCGTCCTTTATGGCTACACCTTC. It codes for CASSIEGNSAVLYGYTF.

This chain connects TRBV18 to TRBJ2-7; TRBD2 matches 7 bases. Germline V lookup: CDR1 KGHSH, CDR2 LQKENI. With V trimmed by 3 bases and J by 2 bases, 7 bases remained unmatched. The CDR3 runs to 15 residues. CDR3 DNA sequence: TGTGCCAGCTCACCGGGGAGGGATCTTCCCTACGAGCAGTACTTC. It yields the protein CASSPGRDLPYEQYF.

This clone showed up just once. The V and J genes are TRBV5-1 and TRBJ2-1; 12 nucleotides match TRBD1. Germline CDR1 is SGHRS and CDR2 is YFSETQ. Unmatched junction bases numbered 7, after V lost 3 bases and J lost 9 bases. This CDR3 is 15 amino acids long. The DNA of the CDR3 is TGCGCCAGCAGCTCCCGGGACAGGGGGCAGTCTGAGCAGTTCTTC. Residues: CASSSRDRGQSEQFF.

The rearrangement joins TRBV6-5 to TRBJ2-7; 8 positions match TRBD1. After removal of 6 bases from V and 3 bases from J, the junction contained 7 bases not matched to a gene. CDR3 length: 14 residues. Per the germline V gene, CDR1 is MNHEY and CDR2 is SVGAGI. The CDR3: CASSPGTGNYEQYF. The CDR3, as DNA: TGTGCCAGCAGCCCCGGGACAGGAAACTACGAGCAGTACTTC.

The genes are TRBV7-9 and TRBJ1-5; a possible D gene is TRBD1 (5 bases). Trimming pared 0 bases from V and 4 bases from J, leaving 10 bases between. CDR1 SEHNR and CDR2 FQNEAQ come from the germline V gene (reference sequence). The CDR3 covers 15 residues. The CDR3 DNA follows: TGTGCCAGCAGCTTAGCGGGTTCAGGGAATCAGCCCCAGCATTTT. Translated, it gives CASSLAGSGNQPQHF.

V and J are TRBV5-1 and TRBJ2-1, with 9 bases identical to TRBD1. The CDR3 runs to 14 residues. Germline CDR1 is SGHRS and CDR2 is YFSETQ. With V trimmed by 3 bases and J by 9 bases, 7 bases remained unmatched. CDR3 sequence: CASSSGQGTAEQFF. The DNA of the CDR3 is TGCGCCAGCAGCTCTGGACAGGGGACAGCTGAGCAGTTCTTC.

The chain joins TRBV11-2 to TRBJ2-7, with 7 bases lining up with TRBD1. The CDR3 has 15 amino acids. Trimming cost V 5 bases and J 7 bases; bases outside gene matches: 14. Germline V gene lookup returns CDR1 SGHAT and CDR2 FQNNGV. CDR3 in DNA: TGTGCCAGCAGCGGGACAGTCCCTAAAATTGAAGAGCAGTACTTC. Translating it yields CASSGTVPKIEEQYF. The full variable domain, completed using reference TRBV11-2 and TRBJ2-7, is EAGVAQSPRYKIIEKRQSVAFWCNPISGHATLYWYQQILGQGPKLLIQFQNNGVVDDSQLPKDRFSAERLKGVDSTLKIQPAKLEDSAVYLCASSGTVPKIEEQYFGPGTRLTVT.

CDR3 DNA sequence: TGTGCCAGCAGCCCGAACTGGGACCAGGGATCACCCCTCCACTTT. Protein product: CASSPNWDQGSPLHF. The rearrangement joins TRBV6-1 to TRBJ1-6; perhaps TRBD1 as D (5 bases). With 6 bases removed from V and 10 bases from J, the gap between germline ends came to 19 bases. Germline CDR1 is MNHNS and CDR2 is SASEGT. The CDR3 sequence is 15 residues long.

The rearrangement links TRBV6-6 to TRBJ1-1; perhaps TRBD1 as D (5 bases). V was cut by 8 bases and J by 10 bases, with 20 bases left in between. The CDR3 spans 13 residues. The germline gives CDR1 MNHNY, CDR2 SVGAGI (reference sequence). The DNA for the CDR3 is TGTGCCAGCGTTGGAGAGGGACGGGGGGGAGCTTTCTTT. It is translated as CASVGEGRGGAFF.

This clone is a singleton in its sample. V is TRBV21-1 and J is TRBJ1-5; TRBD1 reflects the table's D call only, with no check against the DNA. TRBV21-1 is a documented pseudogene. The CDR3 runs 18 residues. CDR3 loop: CASSKGGQGVHSNQPQHF. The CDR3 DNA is TGTGCCAGCAGCAAAGGGGGCCAGGGGGTCCATAGCAATCAGCCCCAGCATTTT.

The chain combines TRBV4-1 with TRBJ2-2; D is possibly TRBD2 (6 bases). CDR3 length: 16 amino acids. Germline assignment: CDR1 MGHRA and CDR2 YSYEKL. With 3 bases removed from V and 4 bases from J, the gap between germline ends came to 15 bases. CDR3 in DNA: TGCGCCAGCAGCCAGGGTCCTCAGGGAGGCACCGGGGAGCTGTTTTTT. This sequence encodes CASSQGPQGGTGELFF.

As DNA, the CDR3 is TGCGCCAGCAGCTTAGCGGGGTGGGCCACAGATACGCAGTATTTT. Residues: CASSLAGWATDTQYF. This chain joins TRBV5-1 and TRBJ2-3; TRBD2 matches 7 bases. CDR1 and CDR2 from the germline V gene are SGHRS and YFSETQ. The CDR3 loop spans 15 amino acids. V was clipped by 2 bases and J by 2 bases; unmatched bases: 5. Full variable domain (remainder filled in from reference TRBV5-1 and TRBJ2-3): KAGVTQTPRYLIKTRGQQVTLSCSPISGHRSVSWYQQTPGQGLQFLFEYFSETQRNKGNFPGRFSGRQFSNSRSEMNVSTLELGDSALYLCASSLAGWATDTQYFGPGTRLTVL.

CDR3 DNA sequence: TGTGCCAGCAGTCCCGGAGGGGGCGGCTACGAGCAGTACTTC. This sequence encodes CASSPGGGGYEQYF. V gene TRBV6-6 combines with J gene TRBJ2-7; a weak D match, TRBD1 (7 bases). Deletions cut 5 bases from V and 3 bases from J, with 14 bases between. The CDR3 loop spans 14 amino acids. Germline-derived CDR1 and CDR2 are MNHNY and SVGAGI (reference sequence).

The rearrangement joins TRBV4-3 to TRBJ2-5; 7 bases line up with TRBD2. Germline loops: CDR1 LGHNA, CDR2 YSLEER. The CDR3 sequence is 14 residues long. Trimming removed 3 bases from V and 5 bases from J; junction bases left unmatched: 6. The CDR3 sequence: CASSQGGGGETQYF. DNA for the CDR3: TGCGCCAGCAGCCAGGGCGGGGGTGGGGAGACCCAGTACTTC.

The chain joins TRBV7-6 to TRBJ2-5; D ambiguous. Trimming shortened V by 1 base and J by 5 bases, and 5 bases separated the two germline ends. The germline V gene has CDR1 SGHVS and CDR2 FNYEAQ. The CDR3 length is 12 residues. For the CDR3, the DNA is TGTGCCAGCAGCTTAGAAGCGGAGACCCAGTACTTC. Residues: CASSLEAETQYF.

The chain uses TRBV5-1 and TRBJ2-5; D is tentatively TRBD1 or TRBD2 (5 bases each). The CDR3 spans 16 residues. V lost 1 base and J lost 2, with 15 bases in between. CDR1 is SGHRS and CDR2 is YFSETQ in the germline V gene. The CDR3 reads CASSLFAGAVQETQYF. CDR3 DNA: TGCGCCAGCAGCTTGTTCGCCGGGGCAGTGCAAGAGACCCAGTACTTC.